A single sample is the source of the 15 T cell receptor beta chains below, sequenced in a study of T cells in Graves' hyperthyroidism and ophthalmopathy. RNA transcripts yielded amplified TCR beta CDR3 regions. Researchers ran a first-round RT-PCR on the TCR CDR3 using the HTBI primer set. TCRdb recomputed calls from the multiplex PCR reads with MiXCR, one row per CDR3 protein. The profile shows some 760,000 distinct CDR3 sequences, 14% of them singletons. The specimen sequenced was blood. Receptors were obtained from a young woman with Graves' hyperthyroidism.

The table lists this clonotype with many counts. The V call is TRBV30, the J call TRBJ2-2; D is possibly TRBD1 or TRBD2 (6 bases each). Per the germline V gene, CDR1 is GTSNPN and CDR2 is SVGIG (reference sequence). V lost 0 bases to trimming and J lost 8 bases, with 16 bases between them. The CDR3 contains 15 residues. Here the CDR3 DNA reads TGTGCCTGGAGTGTAGGGGGGTCTCGACTGGGGGAGCTGTTTTTT. This codes for CAWSVGGSRLGELFF. The full variable domain, in which reference TRBV30 and TRBJ2-2 provide the parts outside the CDR3, is SQTIHQWPATLVQPVGSPLSLECTVEGTSNPNLYWYRQAAGRGLQLLFYSVGIGQISSEVPQNLSASRPQDRQFILSSKKLLLSDSGFYLCAWSVGGSRLGELFFGEGSRLTVL.

The CDR3 DNA is TGTGCCAGCAGCCAAGGCGGGGGCTCCTTTGGAGGCTACACCTTC. Translating gives CASSQGGGSFGGYTF. The chain is built from TRBV3-1 and TRBJ1-2; D is perhaps TRBD1 (6 bases). Per the germline V gene, CDR1 is LGHDT and CDR2 is YNNKEL (reference sequence). The CDR3 sequence is 15 residues long. V was clipped by 1 base and J by 8 bases, with 17 bases between them.

This clonotype was observed at least ten times. The chain carries TRBV29-1 and TRBJ2-7; 9 bases match TRBD1. The CDR3 length is 15 residues. Germline loops: CDR1 SQVTM, CDR2 ANQGSEA. J gave up 5 bases and V 1 base, and 9 bases lay outside the gene matches. The CDR3 sequence is CSVEVGTGGINEQYF. The CDR3 nucleotides are TGCAGCGTTGAAGTCGGAACAGGGGGCATCAACGAGCAGTACTTC.

This clonotype was counted many times. V is TRBV30 and J is TRBJ1-1; D is unresolved. The germline V gene has CDR1 GTSNPN and CDR2 SVGIG (reference sequence). The CDR3 runs to 13 residues. V was clipped by 0 bases and J by 4 bases, with 9 bases between them. Here the CDR3 reads CAWSVSVLTEAFF. The CDR3 DNA reads TGTGCCTGGAGTGTTAGCGTCCTCACTGAAGCTTTCTTT.

This clonotype was detected only a few times. This chain links TRBV7-3 with TRBJ2-2; 9 bases fit TRBD2. The CDR3 has 16 residues. V lost 2 bases and J lost 6; bases outside the gene matches: 7. Germline loops: CDR1 SGHTA, CDR2 FQGTGA. The CDR3 nucleotides are TGTGCCAGCAGCTTATCTAGCGGGACGGGCGCCGGGGAGCTGTTTTTT. As protein: CASSLSSGTGAGELFF.

The genes are TRBV12-3 or TRBV12-4 and TRBJ2-1; weak D call: TRBD2 (5 bases). Between the trimmed V and J ends, which lost 6 bases and 5 bases, there was a span of 14 bases. The CDR3 runs to 14 residues. The CDR3 bases are TGTGCCAGCAGCCATTGGCCGGGAAACAATGAGCAGTTCTTC. It is translated as CASSHWPGNNEQFF.

This clonotype was recorded a few times. This chain connects TRBV15 to TRBJ2-1; D unclear. Trimming cost V 0 bases and J 0 bases, with 9 bases left between them. The CDR3 is 16 residues long. Germline CDR1 LNHNV, CDR2 YYDKDF (reference sequence). This CDR3 is CATSRDRGDSYNEQFF. In DNA form, the CDR3 reads TGTGCCACCAGCAGAGATCGTGGGGACTCCTACAATGAGCAGTTCTTC.

This clonotype has only one observation. The CDR3 sequence: CASSPSGTAIHQPQHF. The CDR3 DNA sequence: TGTGCCAGTAGTCCTTCCGGGACAGCTATTCATCAGCCCCAGCATTTT. The chain has TRBV19 and TRBJ1-5; 7 bases match TRBD1. Germline loops: CDR1 LNHDA, CDR2 SQIVND (reference sequence). The CDR3 has 16 amino acids. V lost 5 bases to trimming and J lost 5 bases; unmatched junction nucleotides: 12.

This clonotype was seen only a few times. The rearrangement joins TRBV20-1 to TRBJ2-7; 12 nucleotides line up with TRBD2. The V gene's germline CDR1 is DFQATT and CDR2 SNEGSKA (reference sequence). CDR3 length equals 13 residues. Trimming removed 6 bases from V and 7 bases from J; junction bases left unmatched: 7. The CDR3 DNA reads as TGCAGTGCAAGACTAGCGGGAGTGGGGGAGCAGTACTTC. It is translated as CSARLAGVGEQYF.

Ten or more counts support this clonotype. The chain has TRBV11-2 and TRBJ2-7; 8 nucleotides align to TRBD1. Germline loops: CDR1 SGHAT, CDR2 FQNNGV. This CDR3 has 14 amino acids. V gave up 2 bases and J gave up 3 bases; unmatched junction bases: 3. CDR3 protein: CASSLYRGDYEQYF. CDR3 in DNA: TGTGCCAGCAGCTTATACAGGGGGGACTACGAGCAGTACTTC.

This clonotype has ten or more counts. The rearrangement joins TRBV20-1 to TRBJ1-1; D remains ambiguous. V lost 3 bases and J 0 bases, leaving 11 bases between the germline ends. The CDR3 consists of 14 residues. CDR1 and CDR2 (germline): DFQATT, SNEGSKA (reference sequence). This CDR3 is CSASEGSLNTEAFF. CDR3 nucleotides: TGCAGTGCTAGTGAGGGTTCGCTGAACACTGAAGCTTTCTTT.

The sample holds many counts of this clonotype. V usage is TRBV11-2 and J usage is TRBJ2-3; D not resolved. The germline CDR1 and CDR2 sequences are SGHAT and FQNNGV. The germline V and J ends were trimmed by 5 bases and 4 bases, with 7 bases remaining between them. The CDR3 contains 12 residues. The DNA for the CDR3 is TGTGCCAGCAGCGAGTTTGCAGATACGCAGTATTTT. Residues: CASSEFADTQYF.

This clonotype has a handful of counts. The chain links TRBV27 to TRBJ2-5; 8 bases are a match to TRBD1. The J segment lost 7 bases and the V segment lost 5 bases, leaving 9 bases of the junction unmatched. There are 14 residues in the CDR3. Germline V gives CDR1 MNHEY, CDR2 SMNVEV (reference sequence). The CDR3 DNA reads as TGTGCCAGCAGTCCCGACAGGGGCGGAGGGACCCAGTACTTC. Residues: CASSPDRGGGTQYF.

This rearrangement joins TRBV4-1 to TRBJ1-2, with 9 bases that match TRBD1. This CDR3 spans 18 amino acids. The germline gives CDR1 MGHRA, CDR2 YSYEKL. J lost 6 bases, V lost 4 bases, and 18 bases had no gene match. The CDR3 DNA reads TGCGCCAGCAGCCTACAATTCACACACCGGGACAGGGAACATGGCTACACCTTC. This codes for CASSLQFTHRDREHGYTF.

This clonotype occurred many times. Here the CDR3 reads CASSRDRGQNSPLHF. CDR3 nucleotide sequence: TGTGCCAGCTCACGAGATAGGGGACAGAATTCACCCCTCCACTTT. This sequence joins TRBV18 and TRBJ1-6, with TRBD1 matching over 7 bases. The CDR3 extends over 15 amino acids. CDR1 and CDR2 (germline): KGHSH, LQKENI. With V trimmed by 4 bases and J by 7 bases, 7 bases remained unmatched.